The 3 T cell receptor beta chains below come from one sample, sequenced in a study of shared clonotypes between healthy human individuals. Measured with immunoSEQ multiplex PCR; TCRdb has only the in-frame clones, and not every one. Here the sample spans over 850,000 clones, around 82% being singletons. What was sequenced was memory CD4+ T cells from PBMCs. This sample's subset: CD45RA-negative fraction. The source is a man between 18 and 35 years old in good health. Some clones in this sample may be carry-over from other donors' samples.

V and J are TRBV6-1 and TRBJ1-2; D is ambiguous. CDR1 is MNHNS, CDR2 SASEGT, per germline. The CDR3 runs 13 residues. V dropped 3 bases and J dropped 0 bases, with 5 bases sitting between them. The CDR3 is CASSDWSNYGYTF. The DNA of the CDR3 is TGTGCCAGCAGTGATTGGTCTAACTATGGCTACACCTTC.

This chain connects TRBV7-9 to TRBJ2-1; the D is unclear. The length of the CDR3 is 13 residues. V was trimmed by 3 bases and J by 10 bases, leaving 13 bases between them. CDR1 SEHNR and CDR2 FQNEAQ come from the germline V gene (reference sequence). CDR3 nucleotide sequence: TGTGCCAGCAGCTTGGATTCCTGGATGGAGCAGTTCTTC. As protein: CASSLDSWMEQFF.

For this clone: Only one base separates this from a far larger clonotype, so it likely reflects a read error. The rearrangement joins TRBV11-1 to TRBJ2-3, with unresolved D. Germline assignment: CDR1 SGHAT and CDR2 FQDESV (reference sequence). This CDR3 has 13 residues. The V end was cut by 0 bases, the J end by 4 bases, with 5 bases between. This chain's CDR3 is CASSLAGSDTQYF. The CDR3 DNA reads as TGTGCCAGCAGCTTAGCGGGGTCAGATACGCAGTATTTT.